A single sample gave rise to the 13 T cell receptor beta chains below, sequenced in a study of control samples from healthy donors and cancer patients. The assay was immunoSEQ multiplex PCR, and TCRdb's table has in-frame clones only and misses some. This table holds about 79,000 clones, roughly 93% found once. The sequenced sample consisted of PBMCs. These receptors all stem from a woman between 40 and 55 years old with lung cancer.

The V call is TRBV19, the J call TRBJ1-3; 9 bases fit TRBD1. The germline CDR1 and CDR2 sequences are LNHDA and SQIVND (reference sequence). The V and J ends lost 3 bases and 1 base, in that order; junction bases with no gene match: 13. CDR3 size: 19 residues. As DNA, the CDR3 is TGTGCCAGTAGTATTGGGCCGGGACAGGGAGGAAGGTCTGGAAACACCATATATTTT. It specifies CASSIGPGQGGRSGNTIYF. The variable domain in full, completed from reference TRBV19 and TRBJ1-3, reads DGGITQSPKYLFRKEGQNVTLSCEQNLNHDAMYWYRQDPGQGLRLIYYSQIVNDFQKGDIAEGYSVSREKKESFPLTVTSAQKNPTAFYLCASSIGPGQGGRSGNTIYFGEGSWLTVV.

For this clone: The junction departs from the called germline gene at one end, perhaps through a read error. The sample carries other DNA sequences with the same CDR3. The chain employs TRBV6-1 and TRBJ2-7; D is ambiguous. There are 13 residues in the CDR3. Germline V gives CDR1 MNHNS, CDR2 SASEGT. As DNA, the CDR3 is TGTGCCAGTAGTGAAAGCGACCGCTACGAGCAGTACTTC. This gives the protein CASSESDRYEQYF.

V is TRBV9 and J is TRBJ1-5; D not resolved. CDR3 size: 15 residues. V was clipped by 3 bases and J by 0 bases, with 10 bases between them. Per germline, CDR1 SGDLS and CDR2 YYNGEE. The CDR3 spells CASSATPDSNQPQHF. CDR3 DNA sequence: TGTGCCAGCAGCGCCACACCGGATAGCAATCAGCCCCAGCATTTT.

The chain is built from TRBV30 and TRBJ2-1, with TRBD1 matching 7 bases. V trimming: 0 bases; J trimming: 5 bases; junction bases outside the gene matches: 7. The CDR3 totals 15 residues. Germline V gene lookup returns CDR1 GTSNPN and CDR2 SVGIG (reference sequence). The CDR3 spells CAWSVLTGRHNEQFF. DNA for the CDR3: TGTGCCTGGAGTGTACTGACAGGGCGGCACAATGAGCAGTTCTTC. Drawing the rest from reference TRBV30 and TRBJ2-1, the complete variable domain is SQTIHQWPATLVQPVGSPLSLECTVEGTSNPNLYWYRQAAGRGLQLLFYSVGIGQISSEVPQNLSASRPQDRQFILSSKKLLLSDSGFYLCAWSVLTGRHNEQFFGPGTRLTVL.

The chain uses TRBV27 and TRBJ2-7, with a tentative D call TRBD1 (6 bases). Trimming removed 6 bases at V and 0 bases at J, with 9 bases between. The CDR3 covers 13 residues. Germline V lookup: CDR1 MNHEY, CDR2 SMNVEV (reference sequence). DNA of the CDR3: TGTGCCAGCAGCCTGACAGGCTCCTACGAGCAGTACTTC. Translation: CASSLTGSYEQYF.

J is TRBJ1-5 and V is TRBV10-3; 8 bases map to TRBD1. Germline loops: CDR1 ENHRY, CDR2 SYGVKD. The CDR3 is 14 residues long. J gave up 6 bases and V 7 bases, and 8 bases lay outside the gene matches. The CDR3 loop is CAITPDRDGQPQHF. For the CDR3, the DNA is TGTGCCATCACTCCGGACAGGGATGGTCAGCCCCAGCATTTT.

The CDR3 region has the DNA TGTGCCAGCAGCCAAGCCTGGCGGACTTCGAACACCGGGGAGCTGTTTTTT. Amino acids: CASSQAWRTSNTGELFF. The rearrangement uses TRBV3-1 (or the pseudogene TRBV3-2) and TRBJ2-2, with D possibly being TRBD2 (5 bases). The CDR3 length is 17 residues. The germline V and J ends were trimmed by 1 base and 0 bases, with 12 bases remaining between them. The V gene's germline CDR1 is LGHDT and CDR2 YNNKEL (reference sequence).

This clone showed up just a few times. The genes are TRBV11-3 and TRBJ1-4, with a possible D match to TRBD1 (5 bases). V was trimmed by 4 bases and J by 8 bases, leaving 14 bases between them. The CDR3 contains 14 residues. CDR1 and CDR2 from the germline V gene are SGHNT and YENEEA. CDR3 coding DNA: TGTGCCAGCAGCTGGGGGAGGGAAGAGGAAAAACTGTTTTTT. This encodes CASSWGREEEKLFF. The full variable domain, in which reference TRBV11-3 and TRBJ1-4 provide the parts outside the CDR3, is EAGVVQSPRYKIIEKKQPVAFWCNPISGHNTLYWYLQNLGQGPELLIRYENEEAVDDSQLPKDRFSAERLKGVDSTLKIQPAELGDSAVYLCASSWGREEEKLFFGSGTQLSVL.

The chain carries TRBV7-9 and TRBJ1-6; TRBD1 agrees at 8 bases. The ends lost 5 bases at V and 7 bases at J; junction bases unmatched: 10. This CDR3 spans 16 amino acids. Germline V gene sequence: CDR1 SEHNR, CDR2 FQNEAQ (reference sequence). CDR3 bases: TGTGCCAGCAGCCCATCCTGGACAGGGCTAAATTCACCCCTCCACTTT. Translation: CASSPSWTGLNSPLHF.

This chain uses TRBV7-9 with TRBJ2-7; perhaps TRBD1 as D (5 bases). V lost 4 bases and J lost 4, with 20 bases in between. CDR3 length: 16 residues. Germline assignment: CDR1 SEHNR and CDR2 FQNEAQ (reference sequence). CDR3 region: CASSSSEKGPAYEQYF. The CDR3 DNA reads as TGTGCCAGCAGCTCCTCAGAAAAGGGGCCAGCATACGAGCAGTACTTC.

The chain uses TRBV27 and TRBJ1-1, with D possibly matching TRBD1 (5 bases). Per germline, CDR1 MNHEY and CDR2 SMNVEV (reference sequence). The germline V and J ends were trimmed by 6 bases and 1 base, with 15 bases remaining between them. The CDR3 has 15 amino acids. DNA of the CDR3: TGTGCCAGCAGATGGGGCATGTGGGGGAACACTGAAGCTTTCTTT. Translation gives CASRWGMWGNTEAFF.

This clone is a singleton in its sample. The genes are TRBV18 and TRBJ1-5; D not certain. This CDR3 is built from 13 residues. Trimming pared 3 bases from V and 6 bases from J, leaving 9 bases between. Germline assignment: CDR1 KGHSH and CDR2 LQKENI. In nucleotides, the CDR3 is TGTGCCAGCTCACCGGGGAGAAGTCAGCCCCAGCATTTT. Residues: CASSPGRSQPQHF.

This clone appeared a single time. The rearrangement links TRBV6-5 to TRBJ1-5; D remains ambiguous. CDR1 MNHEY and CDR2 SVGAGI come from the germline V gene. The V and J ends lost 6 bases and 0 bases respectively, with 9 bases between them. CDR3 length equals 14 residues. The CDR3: CASRDLPSNQPQHF. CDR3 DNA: TGTGCCAGCAGGGACCTACCTAGCAATCAGCCCCAGCATTTT.